These 18 T cell receptor beta chains originate from one sample sequenced in a study of shared clonotypes between healthy human individuals. Profiling relied on immunoSEQ multiplex PCR, and the TCRdb table lists in-frame clones only, not all of them. The sample lists millions of clones; 95% were seen once. Sample: naive CD4+ T cells sorted from blood. Subset indicated: CD45RA+ positively selected. These TCRs come from a man younger than 30 in good health.

This chain connects TRBV2 to TRBJ1-1; 7 positions match TRBD1. The V gene end was trimmed by 7 bases and the J gene end by 6 bases; junction bases not matched to a gene: 2. This CDR3 is built from 11 residues. CDR1 and CDR2 from the germline V gene are SNHLY and FYNNEI. The DNA for the CDR3 is TGTGCCAGCAACCAGGGGGCTGAAGCTTTCTTT. Translating gives CASNQGAEAFF.

Concerning this clone: The junction does not match germline at one end; this may be a read error. The rearrangement links TRBV30 to TRBJ2-7; D possibly corresponds to TRBD1 (6 bases). The CDR3 contains 12 residues. Germline V gene lookup returns CDR1 GTSNPN and CDR2 SVGIG (reference sequence). The CDR3 loop reads CAWNRAGAPQRF. CDR3 bases: TGTGCCTGGAATCGGGCAGGGGCCCCCCAGAGGTTC. Complete variable domain (other parts from reference TRBV30 and TRBJ2-7): SQTIHQWPATLVQPVGSPLSLECTVEGTSNPNLYWYRQAAGRGLQLLFYSVGIGQISSEVPQNLSASRPQDRQFILSSKKLLLSDSGFYLCAWNRAGAPQRFGPGTRLTVT.

CDR3: CASSLLGQGIYEQYF. In DNA, the CDR3 is TGTGCCAGCAGTTTATTGGGACAGGGCATTTACGAGCAGTACTTC. The chain couples TRBV28 to TRBJ2-7, with 9 positions matching TRBD1. The germline CDR1 and CDR2 sequences are MDHEN and SYDVKM. This CDR3 is 15 amino acids long. The trim removed 1 base at V and 4 bases at J, leaving 5 bases unmatched. Full variable domain (rest looked up from reference TRBV28 and TRBJ2-7): DVKVTQSSRYLVKRTGEKVFLECVQDMDHENMFWYRQDPGLGLRLIYFSYDVKMKEKGDIPEGYSVSREKKERFSLILESASTNQTSMYLCASSLLGQGIYEQYFGPGTRLTVT.

V usage is TRBV30 and J usage is TRBJ1-5; D not resolved. Germline-derived CDR1 and CDR2 are GTSNPN and SVGIG (reference sequence). This CDR3 region has 15 residues. The V and J ends lost 0 bases and 0 bases respectively, with 9 bases between them. CDR3 loop: CAWSVSGISNQPQHF. The DNA of the CDR3 is TGTGCCTGGAGTGTATCGGGAATTAGCAATCAGCCCCAGCATTTT.

The V call is TRBV2, the J call TRBJ2-1; 9 positions match TRBD1. Trimming removed 6 bases from V and 4 bases from J; junction bases left unmatched: 7. The CDR3 length is 15 residues. The germline V gene has CDR1 SNHLY and CDR2 FYNNEI. CDR3 nucleotides: TGTGCCAGCAGAGCCGACAGGGGGGAATACAATGAGCAGTTCTTC. It encodes CASRADRGEYNEQFF.

The rearrangement links TRBV19 to TRBJ2-5, with 15 bases that match TRBD2. The CDR3 sequence is 17 residues long. Germline V gene sequence: CDR1 LNHDA, CDR2 SQIVND (reference sequence). The V gene end was trimmed by 3 bases and the J gene end by 4 bases; junction bases not matched to a gene: 6. CDR3: CASSMGLAGGGGETQYF. Here the CDR3 DNA reads TGTGCCAGTAGTATGGGACTAGCGGGAGGAGGGGGAGAGACCCAGTACTTC.

This chain connects TRBV7-2 to TRBJ2-5, with TRBD2 as a possible D gene (6 bases). Trimming removed 0 bases from V and 3 bases from J, with 8 bases in between. Germline CDR1 and CDR2: SGHTA and FQGNSA. This CDR3 region has 14 residues. CDR3 protein: CASSLAWGEETQYF. The DNA of the CDR3 is TGTGCCAGCAGCTTAGCGTGGGGGGAAGAGACCCAGTACTTC.

This clone was observed a handful of times. The CDR3 DNA reads as TGTGCCAGCAGCACCGACAGGGTGAATCAGCCCCAGCATTTT. Amino acid sequence: CASSTDRVNQPQHF. The chain joins TRBV28 to TRBJ1-5; 7 bases are a match to TRBD1. The trim removed 6 bases at V and 4 bases at J, leaving 6 bases unmatched. The CDR3 consists of 14 residues. CDR1 and CDR2 (germline): MDHEN, SYDVKM. The variable domain in full, completed from reference TRBV28 and TRBJ1-5, reads DVKVTQSSRYLVKRTGEKVFLECVQDMDHENMFWYRQDPGLGLRLIYFSYDVKMKEKGDIPEGYSVSREKKERFSLILESASTNQTSMYLCASSTDRVNQPQHFGDGTRLSIL.

The table lists this clone with a count of one. The chain couples TRBV7-2 to TRBJ1-4; no clear D. The V end lost 3 bases, the J end lost 7 bases, and 15 bases lay between the germline ends. The germline V gene has CDR1 SGHTA and CDR2 FQGNSA. The CDR3 consists of 15 residues. The CDR3 region has the DNA TGTGCCAGCAGCTTCCGTCGGGAAAACTCTGAAAAACTGTTTTTT. Its translation: CASSFRRENSEKLFF.

Only one count was recorded for this clone. The CDR3 loop reads CASSQVTTTNEKLFF. In nucleotides, the CDR3 is TGCGCCAGCAGCCAAGTCACTACAACTAATGAAAAACTGTTTTTT. The chain carries TRBV4-3 and TRBJ1-4; no definite D call. Germline CDR1 and CDR2: LGHNA and YSLEER. Trimming stripped 1 base from V and 0 bases from J, with 6 bases between. This CDR3 comprises 15 residues.

The chain carries TRBV6-1 and TRBJ1-2, with 8 nucleotides matching TRBD1. Trimming took 6 bases from V and 1 from J; bases not matched to a gene: 7. CDR1 and CDR2 (germline): MNHNS, SASEGT. The CDR3 contains 15 residues. In DNA form, the CDR3 reads TGTGCCAGCAGCTCGGACAGGGACCTTAACTATGGCTACACCTTC. It codes for CASSSDRDLNYGYTF.

This rearrangement joins TRBV2 to TRBJ1-3; unclear D gene. Trimming took off 6 bases at V and 0 bases at J, with 12 bases between the two ends. Germline-derived CDR1 and CDR2 are SNHLY and FYNNEI. CDR3 size: 15 residues. Here the CDR3 reads CASRLTTVSGNTIYF. The CDR3 DNA follows: TGTGCCAGCAGATTAACAACAGTCTCTGGAAACACCATATATTTT.

The rearrangement uses TRBV7-9 and TRBJ2-3; no clear D gene. Germline V gene sequence: CDR1 SEHNR, CDR2 FQNEAQ (reference sequence). CDR3 length equals 13 residues. V lost 10 bases and J 2 bases, leaving 13 bases between the germline ends. CDR3 coding DNA: TGTGCCATGGTAACCCCGAACACAGATACGCAGTATTTT. Its translation is CAMVTPNTDTQYF.

This chain connects TRBV9 to TRBJ2-3, with 9 positions matching TRBD2. The CDR3 spans 19 residues. V lost 4 bases to trimming and J lost 3 bases; unmatched junction nucleotides: 18. Per the germline V gene, CDR1 is SGDLS and CDR2 is YYNGEE. The CDR3 sequence is CASSPRGAGGLKGTDTQYF. In DNA form, the CDR3 reads TGTGCCAGCAGCCCGAGGGGCGCGGGGGGGCTGAAGGGGACAGATACGCAGTATTTT.

The chain carries TRBV25-1 and TRBJ2-1; 8 bases line up with TRBD1. CDR1 MGHDK and CDR2 SYGVNS come from the germline V gene. The length of the CDR3 is 15 residues. With V trimmed by 1 base and J by 6 bases, 5 bases remained unmatched. The DNA for the CDR3 is TGTGCCAGCAGTGAATTGGACAGGGTCAGCAATGAGCAGTTCTTC. This translates into CASSELDRVSNEQFF.

The CDR3 reads CASSPQGSAYGELFF. As DNA, the CDR3 is TGTGCCAGCAGCCCCCAGGGGTCAGCGTACGGGGAGCTGTTTTTT. The V call is TRBV7-8, the J call TRBJ2-2; D is possibly TRBD1 (6 bases). CDR1 is SGHVS, CDR2 FQNEAQ, per germline. V shed 5 bases and J shed 7 bases, with 17 bases lying between them. CDR3 size: 15 residues.

With regard to this clone: Other DNA sequences from this sample encode an identical CDR3 as well. The rearrangement links TRBV7-2 to TRBJ2-7, with TRBD2 matching over 11 bases. After removal of 3 bases from V and 0 bases from J, the junction contained 1 base not matched to a gene. The CDR3 covers 15 residues. Germline CDR1 reads SGHTA; CDR2 reads FQGNSA. The CDR3 sequence: CASSFTSGSSYEQYF. The CDR3 DNA follows: TGTGCCAGCAGCTTCACTAGCGGGAGCTCCTACGAGCAGTACTTC.

This chain connects TRBV30 to TRBJ2-3; TRBD2 agrees at 12 bases. Per the germline V gene, CDR1 is GTSNPN and CDR2 is SVGIG (reference sequence). CDR3 size: 17 residues. The ends lost 5 bases at V and 5 bases at J; junction bases unmatched: 14. The chain's CDR3 is CAWGWFRTSGTVDTQYF. CDR3 DNA: TGTGCCTGGGGTTGGTTTAGGACTAGCGGGACGGTAGATACGCAGTATTTT.